Reported below is one TCR beta chain. Its antigen is undetermined. Germline CDR1 reads KGHDR; CDR2 reads SFDVKD. The CDR3 runs 15 residues. Total RNA input per TCR library was about 3.5 ug. Molecular identifiers with 6-nucleotide sample barcodes were added during cDNA synthesis via template switching. Following a re-call of the 5' RACE reads, TCRdb has one entry per CDR3 protein and lacks DNA. This table holds approximately 340,000 distinct CDR3 sequences. The record originates from a study of monozygotic twins with inflammatory bowel disease. Study results and caveats: TCRbeta diversity (inverse Simpson) was lower in IBD patients than in healthy co-twins.

The blood volume drawn from each donor was around 2.6 ml. The sample comprised blood. The chain links TRBV24-1 to TRBJ1-6; TCRdb gives TRBD1 as the D gene, but with no DNA this cannot be confirmed. The clonotype was recovered from a human donor with ulcerative colitis or Crohn's disease, or a healthy co-twin of an affected twin (not recorded which). The CDR3 loop is CATSDSRTANSPLHF.